The next 19 T cell receptor beta chains were all read from a single sample in a study of beta chain features in type 1 diabetes. Every isolated RNA sample was fully reverse transcribed, so sequencing captured expressed TCRB transcripts. The table came from immunoSEQ multiplex PCR; TCRdb's copy has only in-frame clones and leaves some out. The sample records about 5,700 clones, about four fifths being singletons. Sequencing was done on a sample of Tregs from blood. These receptors were collected from a man between 18 and 35 years old in good health.

The chain couples TRBV18 to TRBJ2-7; TRBD1 matches 7 bases. There are 13 residues in the CDR3. With V trimmed by 5 bases and J by 1 base, 2 bases remained unmatched. The V gene's germline CDR1 is KGHSH and CDR2 LQKENI. CDR3 amino acids: CASSSGQSYEQYF. The CDR3, as DNA: TGTGCCAGCTCATCGGGACAGTCCTACGAGCAGTACTTC. Complete variable domain (other parts from reference TRBV18 and TRBJ2-7): NAGVMQNPRHLVRRRGQEARLRCSPMKGHSHVYWYRQLPEEGLKFMVYLQKENIIDESGMPKERFSAEFPKEGPSILRIQQVVRGDSAAYFCASSSGQSYEQYFGPGTRLTVT.

The chain employs TRBV7-2 and TRBJ1-4; no clear D. Trimming removed 5 bases at V and 5 bases at J, with 12 bases between. This CDR3 contains 14 residues. Germline assignment: CDR1 SGHTA and CDR2 FQGNSA. Written as DNA, the CDR3 is TGTGCCAGCAGCATTACGTACCGGAATGAAAAACTGTTTTTT. The encoded protein is CASSITYRNEKLFF.

This chain connects TRBV7-2 to TRBJ1-1; no clear D. Germline V CDR1 and CDR2: SGHTA, FQGNSA. The CDR3 has 13 residues. V shed 4 bases and J shed 1 base, with 7 bases lying between them. The CDR3 spells CASSSQANTEAFF. In nucleotides, the CDR3 is TGTGCCAGCAGCTCCCAAGCGAACACTGAAGCTTTCTTT.

The V gene is TRBV7-9, the J gene TRBJ2-3, with D possibly matching TRBD2 (5 bases). Germline CDR1 and CDR2: SEHNR and FQNEAQ (reference sequence). The V end lost 5 bases, the J end lost 0 bases, and 9 bases lay between the germline ends. CDR3 length: 14 residues. The CDR3 DNA reads TGTGCCAGCAGCCCCGAGGGTAGCACAGATACGCAGTATTTT. Translating gives CASSPEGSTDTQYF. The full variable domain, its missing parts supplied by reference TRBV7-9 and TRBJ2-3, is DTGVSQNPRHKITKRGQNVTFRCDPISEHNRLYWYRQTLGQGPEFLTYFQNEAQLEKSRLLSDRFSAERPKGSFSTLEIQRTEQGDSAMYLCASSPEGSTDTQYFGPGTRLTVL.

This clone was observed a single time. The V call is TRBV18, the J call TRBJ2-1, with 12 bases identical to TRBD2. This CDR3 is 16 amino acids long. Germline V gives CDR1 KGHSH, CDR2 LQKENI. V dropped 4 bases and J dropped 2; count of bases not matched to a gene: 3. The CDR3 nucleotides are TGTGCCAGCTCACTCCCTAGCGGGGGGGCCTACAATGAGCAGTTCTTC. It codes for CASSLPSGGAYNEQFF.

The chain is built from TRBV5-4 and TRBJ2-3; 11 bases match TRBD2. The germline CDR1 and CDR2 sequences are SGHNT and YYREEE (reference sequence). This CDR3 spans 17 amino acids. Trimming at V came to 0 bases and at J to 5 bases, leaving 8 bases not matched to a gene. The CDR3 DNA is TGTGCCAGCAGCTTGGGGGTAGCGGGGGGGTCGATAGATACGCAGTATTTT. This translates into CASSLGVAGGSIDTQYF.

The chain carries TRBV5-1 and TRBJ1-6; D unresolved. V shed 0 bases and J shed 10 bases, with 17 bases lying between them. In germline, CDR1 is SGHRS, CDR2 YFSETQ. The CDR3 is 16 residues long. The CDR3 here is CASSLDRLGGSSPLHF. In DNA, the CDR3 is TGCGCCAGCAGCTTGGATAGATTGGGAGGTTCGTCACCCCTCCACTTT.

This chain uses TRBV7-9 with TRBJ1-6; tentative D call: TRBD1 (5 bases). The CDR3 has 16 amino acids. V was pared by 4 bases and J by 2 bases, with 12 bases between. Germline V gene sequence: CDR1 SEHNR, CDR2 FQNEAQ (reference sequence). CDR3 in amino acids: CASSWGVLTYNSPLHF. CDR3 sequence (DNA): TGTGCCAGCAGCTGGGGGGTTTTAACCTATAATTCACCCCTCCACTTT. Drawing the rest from reference TRBV7-9 and TRBJ1-6, the complete variable domain is DTGVSQNPRHKITKRGQNVTFRCDPISEHNRLYWYRQTLGQGPEFLTYFQNEAQLEKSRLLSDRFSAERPKGSFSTLEIQRTEQGDSAMYLCASSWGVLTYNSPLHFGNGTRLTVT.

V gene TRBV19 combines with J gene TRBJ1-1, with 7 bases lining up with TRBD1. The CDR3 has 15 residues. With V trimmed by 10 bases and J by 0 bases, 11 bases remained unmatched. Germline loops: CDR1 LNHDA, CDR2 SQIVND (reference sequence). The CDR3 protein is CATKEVGTVNTEAFF. The CDR3 bases are TGTGCCACCAAAGAAGTGGGGACAGTGAACACTGAAGCTTTCTTT.

The rearrangement joins TRBV5-1 to TRBJ2-7, with D hard to call. CDR3 length: 16 amino acids. Trimming left V 0 bases short and J 8 bases short, with 21 bases between. Germline CDR1 SGHRS, CDR2 YFSETQ. The CDR3 DNA is TGCGCCAGCAGCTTGGGGGTCGGCAGGCTGCCTACGAAGCAGTACTTC. Amino acids: CASSLGVGRLPTKQYF.

This clone has just one count. This chain joins TRBV5-5 and TRBJ2-2; no clear D. The V gene's germline CDR1 is SGHKS and CDR2 YYEKEE (reference sequence). The germline V and J ends were trimmed by 0 bases and 5 bases, with 11 bases remaining between them. This CDR3 contains 15 residues. The CDR3, as DNA: TGTGCCAGCAGCTTGGGGCACAGTAAAACCGGGGAGCTGTTTTTT. Translated: CASSLGHSKTGELFF.

CDR3 protein: CSVVSGSSYNEQFF. CDR3 DNA: TGCAGCGTCGTGAGCGGGAGCTCCTACAATGAGCAGTTCTTC. V gene TRBV29-1 combines with J gene TRBJ2-1, with 8 bases lining up with TRBD2. Germline V gene sequence: CDR1 SQVTM, CDR2 ANQGSEA. CDR3 length: 14 residues. V lost 6 bases and J lost 0; bases outside the gene matches: 4.

This rearrangement joins TRBV5-1 to TRBJ2-7, with 11 bases fitting TRBD2. The CDR3 contains 13 residues. The germline V gene has CDR1 SGHRS and CDR2 YFSETQ. The ends lost 7 bases at V and 6 bases at J; junction bases unmatched: 6. CDR3 DNA: TGCGCCAGCGCTAGCGGGGGGATCGGCGAGCAGTACTTC. Protein product: CASASGGIGEQYF.

The chain combines TRBV6-6 with TRBJ2-7, with D possibly TRBD2 on 6 matching bases. There are 14 residues in the CDR3. V was clipped by 6 bases and J by 3 bases, with 15 bases between them. Per the germline V gene, CDR1 is MNHNY and CDR2 is SVGAGI (reference sequence). CDR3 in DNA: TGTGCCAGCAGCGGTCGGGGGAGAGTCTACGAGCAGTACTTC. Translating gives CASSGRGRVYEQYF.

This clone was counted a few times. J is TRBJ1-2 and V is TRBV4-3, with D possibly TRBD1 on 6 matching bases. Trimming stripped 0 bases from V and 9 bases from J, with 20 bases between. The CDR3 has 16 residues. Germline CDR1 and CDR2: LGHNA and YSLEER. CDR3 residues: CASSQDITGRIVSYTF. CDR3 nucleotide sequence: TGCGCCAGCAGCCAAGATATTACAGGGCGGATAGTTAGCTACACCTTC.

The sample holds a few counts of this clone. The V gene is TRBV10-3, the J gene TRBJ2-5; D remains unclear. From germline, CDR1 is ENHRY and CDR2 SYGVKD. The CDR3 sequence is 11 residues long. Trimming removed 8 bases from V and 3 bases from J, with 7 bases in between. CDR3 sequence reads: CAISAEETQYF. DNA of the CDR3: TGTGCCATCTCGGCGGAAGAGACCCAGTACTTC.

The chain has TRBV7-2 and TRBJ2-7, with TRBD1 identical over 9 bases. The ends lost 2 bases at V and 3 bases at J; junction bases unmatched: 2. The germline gives CDR1 SGHTA, CDR2 FQGNSA. The CDR3 spans 14 residues. This CDR3 is CASSLRDRDYEQYF. The CDR3 DNA reads TGTGCCAGCAGCTTACGGGACAGGGACTACGAGCAGTACTTC. Drawing the rest from reference TRBV7-2 and TRBJ2-7, the complete variable domain is GAGVSQSPSNKVTEKGKDVELRCDPISGHTALYWYRQSLGQGLEFLIYFQGNSAPDKSGLPSDRFSAERTGGSVSTLTIQRTQQEDSAVYLCASSLRDRDYEQYFGPGTRLTVT.

There are a few counts of this clone. The chain combines TRBV7-9 with TRBJ2-1, with 11 positions matching TRBD2. This CDR3 is 14 amino acids long. V gave up 4 bases and J gave up 8 bases; unmatched junction bases: 4. Germline assignment: CDR1 SEHNR and CDR2 FQNEAQ (reference sequence). The CDR3 here is CASSSTSGVHEQFF. Here the CDR3 DNA reads TGTGCCAGCAGCTCGACTAGCGGGGTGCATGAGCAGTTCTTC.

This chain links TRBV27 with TRBJ2-3; 10 bases align to TRBD1. CDR3 length equals 16 residues. J was trimmed by 3 bases and V by 5 bases; bases with no gene match: 8. Germline V gives CDR1 MNHEY, CDR2 SMNVEV (reference sequence). CDR3 protein: CASSEQGQGWTDTQYF. In DNA, the CDR3 is TGTGCCAGCAGTGAACAGGGACAGGGGTGGACAGATACGCAGTATTTT.